This T cell receptor beta chain was found in a study of blood T cell repertoires in COVID-19. The wider study: Samples of COVID-19 (acute and convalescent) were obtained from the United States, Italy and Spain. T cells, B-cell-depleted T cells, or PBMCs supplied cDNA or gDNA.

Seattle participants joined during active infection and were tracked over time. Germline V lookup: CDR1 SGHNT, CDR2 YYREEE (reference sequence). CDR3 size: 14 residues. Trimming shortened V by 2 bases and J by 7 bases, and 15 bases separated the two germline ends. Under the authors' procedure: Estimation of nucleated cell counts relied on the amplification of reference gene primers. The assay was immunoSEQ multiplex PCR, and TCRdb's table has in-frame clones only and misses some. The V and J calls and clone size are taken from that table; D and trimming were inferred from the DNA. Of some 200,000 clones detected, less than 85% appear once; the ten largest clones hold over 6.5%.

The rearrangement uses TRBV5-4 and TRBJ1-2; the D gene is possibly TRBD1 (6 bases). Source material: peripheral blood. The origin of this receptor is a woman over 75 with COVID-19, enrolled during active disease. CDR3 DNA sequence: TGTGCCAGCAGCTTAACGGACAGCTCGTCTGGCTACACCTTC. The encoded protein is CASSLTDSSSGYTF.